Included here is one T cell receptor (beta chain) sequence, with context. Its antigen is unidentified. The sample comes from a study of T cells in Graves' hyperthyroidism and ophthalmopathy. This CDR3 comprises 14 residues. Germline V gene sequence: CDR1 DFQATT, CDR2 SNEGSKA (reference sequence). Trimming cost V 5 bases and J 1 base, with 14 bases left between them. Criteria for exclusion of patients were uncontrolled infection, other autoimmune disease, pregnancy or lactation. What was amplified from RNA transcripts were TCR beta CDR3 regions. First-round RT-PCR targeting the TCR CDR3 was performed with the HTBI primer set. From the multiplex PCR reads, TCRdb called clonotypes with MiXCR, one entry per CDR3 protein. The sample consists of about 840,000 distinct CDR3 sequences, approximately 40% of them appearing once. Whole-study results and caveats: Separating ophthalmopathy from stable hyperthyroidism was achieved by a 13 V-J model. Ophthalmopathy onset followed model prediction by a median about seven months.

The V call is TRBV20-1, the J call TRBJ1-1; D remains ambiguous. The receptor's source is a man aged 18 to 30 with Graves' hyperthyroidism. Sequenced material: blood. CDR3 loop: CSARFASQNTEAFF. CDR3 in DNA: TGCAGTGCTCGTTTTGCCAGCCAGAACACTGAAGCTTTCTTT.